This T cell receptor beta chain was observed in a study of OX40 agonist ivuxolimab in advanced cancers. Using immunoSEQ multiplex PCR, the repertoire was profiled, and TCRdb retains in-frame clones only, with some absent. The sample consists of under 85,000 clones, about 84% of them appearing once. The V segment lost 0 bases and the J segment 6 bases; nucleotides outside the gene matches: 7. CDR1 is SNHLY, CDR2 FYNNEI, per germline. The CDR3 is 16 residues long. The source is an adult with an advanced solid tumor such as melanoma, head and neck, liver or kidney cancer. Sample: CD4+ or CD8+ T cells sorted from blood, taken in a trial of the OX40 agonist ivuxolimab. The V gene is TRBV2, the J gene TRBJ2-1; 8 nucleotides line up with TRBD1. CDR3 nucleotide sequence: TGTGCCAGCAGTGAAGCCAGGATAGGACAGGGCAATGAGCAGTTCTTC. Encoded protein: CASSEARIGQGNEQFF.